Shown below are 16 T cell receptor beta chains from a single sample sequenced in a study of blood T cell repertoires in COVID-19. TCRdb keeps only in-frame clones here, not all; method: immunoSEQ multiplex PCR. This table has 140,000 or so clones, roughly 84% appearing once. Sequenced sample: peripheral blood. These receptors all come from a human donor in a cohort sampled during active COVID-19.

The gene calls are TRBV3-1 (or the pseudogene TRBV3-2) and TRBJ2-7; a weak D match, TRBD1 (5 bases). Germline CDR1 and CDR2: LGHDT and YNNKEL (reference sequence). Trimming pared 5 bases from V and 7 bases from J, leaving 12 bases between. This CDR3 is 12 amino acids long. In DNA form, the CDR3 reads TGTGCCAGCAGCATCAGGGTGGGGGAGCAGTACTTC. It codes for CASSIRVGEQYF.

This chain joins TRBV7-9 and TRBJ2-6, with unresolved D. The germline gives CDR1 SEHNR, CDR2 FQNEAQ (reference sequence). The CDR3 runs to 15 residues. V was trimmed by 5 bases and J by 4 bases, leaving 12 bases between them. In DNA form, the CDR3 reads TGTGCCAGCAGCCAGAAGCTACTAGGGGCCAACGTCCTGACTTTC. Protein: CASSQKLLGANVLTF.

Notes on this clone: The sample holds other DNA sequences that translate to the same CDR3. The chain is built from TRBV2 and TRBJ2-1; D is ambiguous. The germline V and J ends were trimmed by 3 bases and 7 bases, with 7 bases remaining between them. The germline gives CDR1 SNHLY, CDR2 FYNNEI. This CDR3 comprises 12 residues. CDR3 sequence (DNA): TGTGCCAGCAGTGACTCTAGGAATGAGCAGTTCTTC. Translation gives CASSDSRNEQFF.

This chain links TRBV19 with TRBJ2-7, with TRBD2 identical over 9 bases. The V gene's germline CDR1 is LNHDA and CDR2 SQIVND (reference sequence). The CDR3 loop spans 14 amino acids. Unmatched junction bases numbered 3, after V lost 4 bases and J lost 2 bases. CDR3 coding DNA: TGTGCCAGTAGTACTGCGGGGGGGCCCTACGAGCAGTACTTC. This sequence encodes CASSTAGGPYEQYF.

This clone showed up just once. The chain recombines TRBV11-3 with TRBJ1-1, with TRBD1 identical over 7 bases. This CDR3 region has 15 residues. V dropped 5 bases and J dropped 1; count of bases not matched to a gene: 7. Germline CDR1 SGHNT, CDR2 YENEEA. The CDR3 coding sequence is TGTGCCAGCAGCCGTCGGGACAGATCGAACACTGAAGCTTTCTTT. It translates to CASSRRDRSNTEAFF.

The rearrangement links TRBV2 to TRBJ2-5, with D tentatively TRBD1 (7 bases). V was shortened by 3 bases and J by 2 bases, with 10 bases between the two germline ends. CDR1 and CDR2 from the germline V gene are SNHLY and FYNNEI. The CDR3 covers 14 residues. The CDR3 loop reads CASSEEGQQETQYF. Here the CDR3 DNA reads TGTGCCAGCAGTGAGGAGGGACAGCAAGAGACCCAGTACTTC.

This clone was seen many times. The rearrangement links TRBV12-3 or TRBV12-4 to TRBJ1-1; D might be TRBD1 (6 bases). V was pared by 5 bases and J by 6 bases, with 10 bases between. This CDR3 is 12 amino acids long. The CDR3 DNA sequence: TGTGCCAGCAGTGGAGGGGGGGCTGAAGCTTTCTTT. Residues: CASSGGGAEAFF.

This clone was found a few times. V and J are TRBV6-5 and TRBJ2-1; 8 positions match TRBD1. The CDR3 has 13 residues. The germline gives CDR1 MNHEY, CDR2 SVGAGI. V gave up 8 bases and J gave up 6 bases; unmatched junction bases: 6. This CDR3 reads CASWQGASNEQFF. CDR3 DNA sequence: TGTGCCAGCTGGCAGGGGGCGTCCAATGAGCAGTTCTTC.

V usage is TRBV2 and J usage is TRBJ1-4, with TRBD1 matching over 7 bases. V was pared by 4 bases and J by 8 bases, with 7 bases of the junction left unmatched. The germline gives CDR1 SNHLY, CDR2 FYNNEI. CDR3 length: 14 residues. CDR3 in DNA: TGTGCCAGCAGTGGGACAGGATTAGGAGAAAAACTGTTTTTT. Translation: CASSGTGLGEKLFF. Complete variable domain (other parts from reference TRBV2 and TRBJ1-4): EPEVTQTPSHQVTQMGQEVILRCVPISNHLYFYWYRQILGQKVEFLVSFYNNEISEKSEIFDDQFSVERPDGSNFTLKIRSTKLEDSAMYFCASSGTGLGEKLFFGSGTQLSVL.

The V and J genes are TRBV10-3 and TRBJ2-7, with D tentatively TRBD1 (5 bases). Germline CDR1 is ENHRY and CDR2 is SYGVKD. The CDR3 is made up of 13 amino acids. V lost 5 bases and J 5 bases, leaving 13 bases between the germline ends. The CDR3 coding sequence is TGTGCCATCAGTCAGGGAAGTGTGGACGAGCAGTACTTC. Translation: CAISQGSVDEQYF.

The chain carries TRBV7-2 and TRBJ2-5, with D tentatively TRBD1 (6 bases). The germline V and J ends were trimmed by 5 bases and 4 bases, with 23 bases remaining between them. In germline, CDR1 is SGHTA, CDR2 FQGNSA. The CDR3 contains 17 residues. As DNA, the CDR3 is TGTGCCAGCAGCCCATTATTTCCGGGACAAATAACAGAGACCCAGTACTTC. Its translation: CASSPLFPGQITETQYF. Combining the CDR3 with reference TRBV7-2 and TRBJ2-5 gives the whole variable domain GAGVSQSPSNKVTEKGKDVELRCDPISGHTALYWYRQSLGQGLEFLIYFQGNSAPDKSGLPSDRFSAERTGGSVSTLTIQRTQQEDSAVYLCASSPLFPGQITETQYFGPGTRLLVL.

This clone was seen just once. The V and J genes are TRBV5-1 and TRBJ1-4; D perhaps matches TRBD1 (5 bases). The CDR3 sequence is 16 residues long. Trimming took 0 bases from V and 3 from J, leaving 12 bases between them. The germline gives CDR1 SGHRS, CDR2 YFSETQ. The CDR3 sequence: CASSLAGTGANEKLFF. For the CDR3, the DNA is TGCGCCAGCAGCTTGGCCGGGACTGGGGCTAATGAAAAACTGTTTTTT. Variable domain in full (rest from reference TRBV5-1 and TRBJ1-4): KAGVTQTPRYLIKTRGQQVTLSCSPISGHRSVSWYQQTPGQGLQFLFEYFSETQRNKGNFPGRFSGRQFSNSRSEMNVSTLELGDSALYLCASSLAGTGANEKLFFGSGTQLSVL.

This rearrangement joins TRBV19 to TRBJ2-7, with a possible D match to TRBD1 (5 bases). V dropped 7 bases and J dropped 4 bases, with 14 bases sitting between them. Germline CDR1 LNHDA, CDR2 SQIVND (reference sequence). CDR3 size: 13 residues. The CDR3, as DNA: TGTGCCAGTAAGGAGCAGGGTGATTACGAGCAGTACTTC. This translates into CASKEQGDYEQYF.

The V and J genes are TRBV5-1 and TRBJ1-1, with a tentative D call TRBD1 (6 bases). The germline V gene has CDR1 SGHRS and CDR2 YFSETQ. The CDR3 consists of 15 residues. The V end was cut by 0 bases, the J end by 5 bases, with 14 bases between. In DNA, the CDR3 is TGCGCCAGCAGCTTGGCTACAGGGATTTGGACTGAAGCTTTCTTT. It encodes CASSLATGIWTEAFF.

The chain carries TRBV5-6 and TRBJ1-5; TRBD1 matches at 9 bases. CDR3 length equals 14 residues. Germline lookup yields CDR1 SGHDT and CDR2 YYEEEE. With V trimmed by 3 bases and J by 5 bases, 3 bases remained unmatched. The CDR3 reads CASSYRDRDQPQHF. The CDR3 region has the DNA TGTGCCAGCAGCTACCGGGACAGGGATCAGCCCCAGCATTTT.

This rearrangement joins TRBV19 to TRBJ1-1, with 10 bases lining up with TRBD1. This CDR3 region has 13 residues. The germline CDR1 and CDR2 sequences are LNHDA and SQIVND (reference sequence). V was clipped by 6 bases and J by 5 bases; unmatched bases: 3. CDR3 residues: CASRDRGRTEAFF. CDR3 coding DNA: TGTGCCAGTAGGGACAGGGGGAGGACTGAAGCTTTCTTT. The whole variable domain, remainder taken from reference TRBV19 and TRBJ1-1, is DGGITQSPKYLFRKEGQNVTLSCEQNLNHDAMYWYRQDPGQGLRLIYYSQIVNDFQKGDIAEGYSVSREKKESFPLTVTSAQKNPTAFYLCASRDRGRTEAFFGQGTRLTVV.